This T cell receptor beta chain originates from a study of blood T cells in healthy people across ages. The V gene's germline CDR1 is MGHRA and CDR2 YSYEKL. The CDR3 length is 16 residues. Trimming removed 2 bases at V and 8 bases at J, with 18 bases between. A second PCR, run for 7 to 11 cycles, used a sample-barcoded 5' primer plus a J-beta primer mix. TCRdb used MiXCR to reprocess the 5' RACE reads, holding one entry per CDR3 protein. In the table there are roughly 1,500,000 distinct CDR3 sequences, 30% to 40% of which are singletons. The TCR sequence derives from a woman in her twenties or thirties in good health. V and J are TRBV4-1 and TRBJ1-4, with D hard to call. The sample was blood. DNA for the CDR3: TGCGCCAGCAGCCAATCACTGGGAGGGCTTGGCGAAAAACTGTTTTTT. As protein: CASSQSLGGLGEKLFF.